This TCR beta chain derives from a study of metastatic and nonmetastatic thyroid tumors. The overall study: Across blood and tumor or nodule tissue, repertoires from malignant and benign thyroid patients were compared with one another. Whole-study results and caveats: Patients with malignant thyroid tumors reportedly had significantly higher TCR beta diversity than those with benign nodules, in blood and tumor.

TCRdb reanalyzed the PCR reads with MiXCR. The data contain some 83,000 clones, approximately 13% of them singletons. This clone was seen repeatedly, ten times or more. Its antigen remains unidentified. Until they underwent thyroid surgery, no patient had received any treatment. This sequence originates from a female donor with papillary thyroid cancer or a benign thyroid nodule (not recorded which). Some clones in this sample may be carry-over from other donors' samples. Material for sequencing was tumor tissue.

The CDR3 region is CSVYLRGKGTEAFF. CDR3 coding DNA: TGCAGTGTATACCTTAGGGGAAAGGGCACTGAAGCTTTCTTT. The chain is built from TRBV20-1 and TRBJ1-1, with D tentatively TRBD1 (5 bases). This CDR3 is 14 amino acids long. Germline lookup yields CDR1 DFQATT and CDR2 SNEGSKA (reference sequence). Trimming shortened V by 7 bases and J by 4 bases, and 19 bases separated the two germline ends.